The 14 T cell receptor beta chains presented below share a single source sample, sequenced in a study of cytomegalovirus exposure and HLA in healthy donors. The PCR used 60 Vbeta and 13 Jbeta primers. Profiled with immunoSEQ multiplex PCR; TCRdb holds only in-frame clones, not every one. Its clone listing holds approximately 110,000 clones. The sequenced sample consisted of PBMCs. Every receptor here comes from a man aged 18 to 35 in good health and CMV-seronegative.

V gene TRBV28 combines with J gene TRBJ1-4; 9 bases are shared with TRBD1. The germline CDR1 and CDR2 sequences are MDHEN and SYDVKM. The length of the CDR3 is 15 residues. The V segment lost 4 bases and the J segment 7 bases; nucleotides outside the gene matches: 7. This CDR3 is CASSSPTGGGEKLFF. The CDR3 nucleotides are TGTGCCAGCAGTTCTCCGACAGGGGGGGGTGAAAAACTGTTTTTT.

The V gene is TRBV6-1, the J gene TRBJ2-7; TRBD2 might be the D (6 bases). Per germline, CDR1 MNHNS and CDR2 SASEGT. The V end lost 2 bases, the J end lost 5 bases, and 16 bases lay between the germline ends. The CDR3 spans 15 residues. CDR3: CASSENPGSPDEQYF. The CDR3 DNA reads as TGTGCCAGCAGTGAAAACCCCGGGAGTCCCGACGAGCAGTACTTC.

J is TRBJ2-3 and V is TRBV5-1, with 9 bases identical to TRBD2. The CDR3 has 15 amino acids. CDR1 SGHRS and CDR2 YFSETQ come from the germline V gene. V lost 0 bases to trimming and J lost 3 bases; unmatched junction nucleotides: 2. The CDR3 loop is CASSLVAGETDTQYF. The DNA of the CDR3 is TGCGCCAGCAGCTTGGTAGCGGGAGAGACAGATACGCAGTATTTT.

The rearrangement uses TRBV7-9 and TRBJ1-4; 7 nucleotides line up with TRBD1. The V segment lost 4 bases and the J segment 6 bases; nucleotides outside the gene matches: 8. The CDR3 loop spans 15 amino acids. Germline V lookup: CDR1 SEHNR, CDR2 FQNEAQ (reference sequence). The CDR3 region is CASSSSGDRDEKLFF. The CDR3 DNA reads as TGTGCCAGCAGCTCTTCGGGAGACAGGGATGAAAAACTGTTTTTT.

The V and J genes are TRBV11-3 and TRBJ2-5; TRBD2 matches 12 bases. The J segment lost 5 bases and the V segment lost 2 bases, leaving 15 bases of the junction unmatched. CDR3 length: 19 residues. The V gene's germline CDR1 is SGHNT and CDR2 YENEEA. The CDR3 loop reads CASSLTGRASGRETETQYF. The CDR3 DNA sequence: TGTGCCAGCAGCTTAACGGGTCGGGCTAGCGGGAGGGAGACGGAGACCCAGTACTTC.

The rearrangement uses TRBV5-6 and TRBJ2-3; 10 bases are a match to TRBD1. This CDR3 is built from 15 residues. Germline V gene sequence: CDR1 SGHDT, CDR2 YYEEEE. Trimming took 5 bases from V and 6 from J; bases not matched to a gene: 9. Here the CDR3 DNA reads TGTGCCAGCAGGTGGGACAGGGGTGGGTCGGATACGCAGTATTTT. Amino acids: CASRWDRGGSDTQYF.

V and J are TRBV30 and TRBJ1-3; D remains unclear. V shed 8 bases and J shed 2 bases, with 13 bases lying between them. Germline CDR1 and CDR2: GTSNPN and SVGIG (reference sequence). The length of the CDR3 is 13 residues. In nucleotides, the CDR3 is TGTGCCGGCAATCCTTTCCCTGGAAACACCATATATTTT. Translated, it gives CAGNPFPGNTIYF. The complete variable domain, with remaining parts taken from reference TRBV30 and TRBJ1-3, reads SQTIHQWPATLVQPVGSPLSLECTVEGTSNPNLYWYRQAAGRGLQLLFYSVGIGQISSEVPQNLSASRPQDRQFILSSKKLLLSDSGFYLCAGNPFPGNTIYFGEGSWLTVV.

The J gene is TRBJ2-7, the V gene TRBV15; 10 bases are a match to TRBD2. This CDR3 is built from 17 residues. Germline assignment: CDR1 LNHNV and CDR2 YYDKDF (reference sequence). The ends lost 0 bases at V and 2 bases at J; junction bases unmatched: 7. CDR3 in DNA: TGTGCCACCAGCAGAGATCTCTCTAGCGGGAGCCCCTACGAGCAGTACTTC. This translates into CATSRDLSSGSPYEQYF.

This chain links TRBV11-2 with TRBJ1-1; D might be TRBD1 (6 bases). Germline V CDR1 and CDR2: SGHAT, FQNNGV. The CDR3 contains 15 residues. V gave up 5 bases and J gave up 6 bases, with 19 bases separating them. CDR3 sequence reads: CASSPHILQGAEAFF. Written as DNA, the CDR3 is TGTGCCAGCAGCCCCCACATCTTACAGGGAGCTGAAGCTTTCTTT.

V usage is TRBV7-2 and J usage is TRBJ2-7; perhaps TRBD1 as D (5 bases). The V end lost 3 bases, the J end lost 4 bases, and 7 bases lay between the germline ends. Germline CDR1 SGHTA, CDR2 FQGNSA. The CDR3 length is 12 residues. The CDR3 reads CASSLTDYEQYF. CDR3 sequence (DNA): TGTGCCAGCAGCTTGACAGATTACGAGCAGTACTTC.

The rearrangement joins TRBV2 to TRBJ2-7; no reliable D call. With 6 bases removed from V and 4 bases from J, the gap between germline ends came to 10 bases. The CDR3 is 12 residues long. Per the germline V gene, CDR1 is SNHLY and CDR2 is FYNNEI. CDR3 region: CASRESKYEQYF. The CDR3 region has the DNA TGTGCCAGCAGGGAAAGCAAATACGAGCAGTACTTC.

V is TRBV9 and J is TRBJ2-3; D remains unclear. CDR1 is SGDLS and CDR2 is YYNGEE in the germline V gene. There are 11 residues in the CDR3. V was trimmed by 5 bases and J by 6 bases, leaving 7 bases between them. The CDR3 DNA follows: TGTGCCAGCAGTAGAACCGATACGCAGTATTTT. It yields the protein CASSRTDTQYF.

This chain links TRBV5-4 with TRBJ2-5; D perhaps matches TRBD2 (5 bases). Germline CDR1 reads SGHNT; CDR2 reads YYREEE (reference sequence). Trimming stripped 1 base from V and 10 bases from J, with 17 bases between. There are 14 residues in the CDR3. The chain's CDR3 is CASSLLGAPSNQYF. CDR3 in DNA: TGTGCCAGCAGCTTGCTGGGAGCACCGTCCAACCAGTACTTC.

V is TRBV11-3 and J is TRBJ1-3; TRBD1 aligns across 8 bases. J lost 4 bases, V lost 5 bases, and 7 bases had no gene match. Germline values: CDR1 SGHNT, CDR2 YENEEA. This CDR3 region has 15 residues. The CDR3 loop reads CASSPGQGPGNTIYF. CDR3 bases: TGTGCCAGCAGCCCAGGACAGGGCCCCGGAAACACCATATATTTT.